This T cell receptor (beta chain) was captured by sequencing in a study of blood T cell repertoires in COVID-19. Study-level background: T cells, B-cell-depleted T cells, or PBMCs provided the cDNA or gDNA that served as material.

CDR3 length: 16 residues. Germline lookup yields CDR1 KGHSH and CDR2 LQKENI. The ends lost 5 bases at V and 3 bases at J; junction bases unmatched: 10. In the original analysis: The authors estimated nucleated cell counts from reference gene primer amplification. This table comes from immunoSEQ multiplex PCR, and its TCRdb copy is limited to in-frame clones, with some not included. V and J calls and clone size are those listed in that table; D and trimming were worked out from the DNA. The data hold 130,000 to 150,000 clones, with around 87% observed a single time. Sequenced material: peripheral blood. This sequence was found in a man in his fifties who had recovered from COVID-19. V usage is TRBV18 and J usage is TRBJ2-3; 8 bases are shared with TRBD2. CDR3 DNA: TGTGCCAGCTCATCGGGACTAGGGGGATTGACAGATACGCAGTATTTT. Protein: CASSSGLGGLTDTQYF.